The 20 T cell receptor beta chains presented below share a single source sample, sequenced in a study of cytomegalovirus exposure and HLA in healthy donors. PCR involved 60 Vbeta and 13 Jbeta primers. TCRdb's table, derived via immunoSEQ multiplex PCR, lists solely in-frame clones and lacks some. The sample contains approximately 100,000 clones, roughly three quarters of which appear only once. Sequences were obtained from PBMCs. The receptors were sampled from a man in his forties in good health and CMV-seropositive.

The rearrangement uses TRBV5-1 and TRBJ2-1; TRBD2 matches at 9 bases. The CDR3 runs 16 residues. V dropped 0 bases and J dropped 7; count of bases not matched to a gene: 8. The V gene's germline CDR1 is SGHRS and CDR2 YFSETQ. Here the CDR3 DNA reads TGCGCCAGCAGCTTGGCCCTCGGGCTAGCGGGAAATGAGCAGTTCTTC. Residues: CASSLALGLAGNEQFF.

The CDR3 loop is CASSPQNRGEQYF. The CDR3 DNA sequence: TGTGCCAGCAGCCCCCAGAACAGGGGCGAGCAGTACTTC. The V gene is TRBV7-2, the J gene TRBJ2-7, with TRBD1 matching 7 bases. With 5 bases clipped from V and 6 bases from J, the junction kept 7 bases outside the gene matches. Germline loops: CDR1 SGHTA, CDR2 FQGNSA. The CDR3 is made up of 13 amino acids.

The rearrangement uses TRBV7-9 and TRBJ1-1; 9 bases align to TRBD1. The germline V gene encodes CDR1 SEHNR and CDR2 FQNEAQ (reference sequence). With V trimmed by 5 bases and J by 1 base, 5 bases remained unmatched. This CDR3 is 15 amino acids long. CDR3 region: CASSHGTGKNTEAFF. For the CDR3, the DNA is TGTGCCAGCAGCCACGGGACAGGGAAGAACACTGAAGCTTTCTTT. The whole variable domain, filled in from reference TRBV7-9 and TRBJ1-1, reads DTGVSQNPRHKITKRGQNVTFRCDPISEHNRLYWYRQTLGQGPEFLTYFQNEAQLEKSRLLSDRFSAERPKGSFSTLEIQRTEQGDSAMYLCASSHGTGKNTEAFFGQGTRLTVV.

V and J are TRBV7-9 and TRBJ2-4; the match to TRBD2 covers 8 bases. This CDR3 region has 14 residues. Germline V CDR1 and CDR2: SEHNR, FQNEAQ (reference sequence). V dropped 5 bases and J dropped 8; count of bases not matched to a gene: 8. The CDR3 bases are TGTGCCAGCAGCCCCCGAGGGCGGGAGGACATTCAGTACTTC. It translates to CASSPRGREDIQYF. Variable domain in full (rest from reference TRBV7-9 and TRBJ2-4): DTGVSQNPRHKITKRGQNVTFRCDPISEHNRLYWYRQTLGQGPEFLTYFQNEAQLEKSRLLSDRFSAERPKGSFSTLEIQRTEQGDSAMYLCASSPRGREDIQYFGAGTRLSVL.

V and J are TRBV6-6 and TRBJ1-3, with 9 bases that match TRBD1. CDR3 size: 16 residues. The ends lost 2 bases at V and 4 bases at J; junction bases unmatched: 6. Germline V gene data show CDR1 as MNHNY and CDR2 as SVGAGI (reference sequence). CDR3 bases: TGTGCCAGCAGTTACCCTACAGGGGGCGCAGGAAACACCATATATTTT. Its protein product is CASSYPTGGAGNTIYF.

V is TRBV6-5 and J is TRBJ2-1; 10 bases fit TRBD1. J gave up 3 bases and V 7 bases, and 3 bases lay outside the gene matches. The length of the CDR3 is 14 residues. Germline V gene lookup returns CDR1 MNHEY and CDR2 SVGAGI. The CDR3 region has the DNA TGTGCCAGCACGGACAGGGGGAACTACAATGAGCAGTTCTTC. Translating it yields CASTDRGNYNEQFF.

This chain joins TRBV6-6 and TRBJ2-3; TRBD2 matches at 9 bases. The trim removed 7 bases at V and 4 bases at J, leaving 12 bases unmatched. CDR3 size: 16 residues. Germline CDR1 is MNHNY and CDR2 is SVGAGI (reference sequence). The CDR3 nucleotides are TGTGCCAGCAAAAGTTCGGCGGGAGGGAGCCCAGATACGCAGTATTTT. Protein product: CASKSSAGGSPDTQYF.

This clone was detected only a few times. This chain connects TRBV5-1 to TRBJ2-7, with 9 bases matching TRBD1. After removal of 5 bases from V and 3 bases from J, the junction contained 3 bases not matched to a gene. The germline V gene has CDR1 SGHRS and CDR2 YFSETQ. CDR3 size: 13 residues. CDR3 amino acids: CASRPGQGYEQYF. Here the CDR3 DNA reads TGCGCCAGCAGACCGGGACAGGGCTACGAGCAGTACTTC.

The chain recombines TRBV19 with TRBJ2-2, with 8 positions matching TRBD2. Germline V lookup: CDR1 LNHDA, CDR2 SQIVND (reference sequence). CDR3 length: 13 amino acids. The DNA for the CDR3 is TGTGGGAGCGGGAGATTGGACACCGGGGAGCTGTTTTTT. This codes for CGSGRLDTGELFF. The entire variable domain, with the rest obtained from reference TRBV19 and TRBJ2-2, is as follows: DGGITQSPKYLFRKEGQNVTLSCEQNLNHDAMYWYRQDPGQGLRLIYYSQIVNDFQKGDIAEGYSVSREKKESFPLTVTSAQKNPTAFYLCGSGRLDTGELFFGEGSRLTVL.

This clone was recorded a few times. The chain has TRBV6-5 and TRBJ1-4; 10 positions agree with TRBD1. After removal of 6 bases from V and 6 bases from J, the junction contained 4 bases not matched to a gene. The CDR3 length is 14 residues. Per the germline V gene, CDR1 is MNHEY and CDR2 is SVGAGI. DNA for the CDR3: TGTGCCAGCAGCCGGGGACAGGGGTATGAAAAACTGTTTTTT. Translating gives CASSRGQGYEKLFF.

The chain links TRBV19 to TRBJ1-1; D uncertain. Deletions cut 3 bases from V and 10 bases from J, with 9 bases between. The germline V gene encodes CDR1 LNHDA and CDR2 SQIVND (reference sequence). CDR3 length: 11 residues. The CDR3 reads CASSISNGAFF. CDR3 nucleotide sequence: TGTGCCAGTAGTATCAGTAATGGAGCTTTCTTT.

This clone was detected a few times. The chain links TRBV2 to TRBJ2-7; D is unresolved. Trimming took off 0 bases at V and 4 bases at J, with 16 bases between the two ends. From germline, CDR1 is SNHLY and CDR2 FYNNEI. This CDR3 has 16 amino acids. CDR3: CASSEAPGLSLYEQYV. Here the CDR3 DNA reads TGTGCCAGCAGTGAAGCACCGGGTTTGTCCCTTTACGAGCAGTACGTC.

This clone has just a few counts. J is TRBJ2-5 and V is TRBV7-8; 8 positions agree with TRBD2. The CDR3 is 15 residues long. Germline V CDR1 and CDR2: SGHVS, FQNEAQ. With V trimmed by 1 base and J by 5 bases, 6 bases remained unmatched. The CDR3 sequence is CASSLDGRAPETQYF. CDR3 DNA: TGTGCCAGCAGCTTAGACGGGAGGGCCCCGGAGACCCAGTACTTC.

The chain recombines TRBV6-5 with TRBJ2-1, with 9 bases lining up with TRBD2. Germline V gene sequence: CDR1 MNHEY, CDR2 SVGAGI. The CDR3 covers 16 residues. V shed 4 bases, J shed 0 bases, and the junction held 4 bases outside the gene matches. The CDR3 sequence is CASSSFSGSSYNEQFF. CDR3 DNA: TGTGCCAGCAGTTCCTTTAGCGGGAGCTCCTACAATGAGCAGTTCTTC.

V gene TRBV11-2 combines with J gene TRBJ2-5; D gene unclear. The CDR3 is made up of 14 amino acids. The germline CDR1 and CDR2 sequences are SGHAT and FQNNGV. V shed 0 bases and J shed 7 bases, with 12 bases lying between them. The chain's CDR3 is CASSLEGNKGTQYF. CDR3 sequence (DNA): TGTGCCAGCAGCTTAGAGGGCAACAAAGGGACCCAGTACTTC. The whole variable domain, filled in from reference TRBV11-2 and TRBJ2-5, reads EAGVAQSPRYKIIEKRQSVAFWCNPISGHATLYWYQQILGQGPKLLIQFQNNGVVDDSQLPKDRFSAERLKGVDSTLKIQPAKLEDSAVYLCASSLEGNKGTQYFGPGTRLLVL.

The CDR3 bases are TGTGCCATCAGTGCGGGTCCAGATACGCAGTATTTT. Encoded protein: CAISAGPDTQYF. This chain uses TRBV10-3 with TRBJ2-3, with D hard to call. The CDR3 runs to 12 residues. Trimming took 4 bases from V and 4 from J, leaving 6 bases between them. From germline, CDR1 is ENHRY and CDR2 SYGVKD.

The chain has TRBV10-3 and TRBJ2-7; no definite D call. Germline V gives CDR1 ENHRY, CDR2 SYGVKD. Trimming left V 5 bases short and J 7 bases short, with 12 bases between. This CDR3 contains 12 residues. CDR3 coding DNA: TGTGCCATCAGTTCCTCCAGGATTGAGCAGTACTTC. Translation: CAISSSRIEQYF.

This clone was seen a few times. The chain uses TRBV29-1 and TRBJ2-3; TRBD1 is a possible D gene (5 bases). Germline lookup yields CDR1 SQVTM and CDR2 ANQGSEA. Between the trimmed V and J ends, which lost 4 bases and 2 bases, there was a span of 10 bases. This CDR3 spans 13 amino acids. The CDR3 reads CSVGSGATDTQYF. CDR3 in DNA: TGCAGCGTTGGGAGTGGGGCCACAGATACGCAGTATTTT.

The chain joins TRBV5-1 to TRBJ2-1, with 11 nucleotides matching TRBD1. Germline loops: CDR1 SGHRS, CDR2 YFSETQ. The CDR3 has 15 amino acids. The V and J ends lost 0 bases and 8 bases, in that order; junction bases with no gene match: 4. CDR3 sequence reads: CASSLGTGGADEQFF. CDR3 coding DNA: TGCGCCAGCAGCTTGGGGACAGGGGGCGCGGATGAGCAGTTCTTC.

The chain links TRBV5-4 to TRBJ2-5; TRBD2 is a possible D gene (6 bases). The CDR3 contains 15 residues. Germline V gene sequence: CDR1 SGHNT, CDR2 YYREEE (reference sequence). Trimming pared 4 bases from V and 5 bases from J, leaving 18 bases between. The CDR3 region is CASSTGLAAEETQYF. The CDR3 DNA reads as TGTGCCAGCAGCACGGGACTCGCGGCGGAGGAGACCCAGTACTTC.